This T cell receptor (beta chain) derives from a study of human T cells and chemical hapten exposure (dated by TCRdb to 2020 to 2023). Regarding the research as a whole: For sensitization, 2% DPC in acetone was applied to a roughly 2 cm by roughly 2 cm area of upper inner arm skin. Throughout the study period of around 24 weeks, patients also received therapeutic DPC doses to the scalp every week. Patch testing was performed on the upper back with Finn chambers containing 0.01% DPC, and the patch tests were scored after 6 days according to International Contact Dermatitis Research Group standards. The patient cohort, mostly female, included alopecia areata with under or over 50% scalp involvement, alopecia totalis and alopecia universalis. Libraries were combined into a pool for sequencing, and differences in TCR yield between samples came mainly from small differences in library volumes within the pool. The study tracked peripheral blood TCR repertoire changes in vivo during primary and secondary sensitization to the hapten diphenylcyclopropenone (DPC) in alopecia patients. Patient blood was sampled pre-sensitization (week 0) and at 2, 6 and about 24 weeks after DPC sensitization. Under 30 alopecia patients gave blood for TCR sequencing at one to four time points (pre-sensitization, 2, 6 and 24 weeks). Findings and caveats that apply to the study as a whole: After repeated subsampling, the strength of the expansion versus patch-test correlation and the threshold at which it became significant changed. No change with DPC sensitization was found in the number of TCRs above 1 in 1000 frequency, and no evidence of global repertoire structure alterations was found. Patch test score was positively correlated with the number of PT1 expanded TCRs, with significance at thresholds 8, 16 and 32 but not at 4. Because every patient had alopecia, a presumed autoimmune disease, the patients' immune response might differ from that of healthy individuals. Compared with pre-sensitization or healthy control sets, expanded TCRs formed significantly more large CDR3 similarity clusters, which is consistent with antigen-driven responses.

The library was produced with RACE. The instrument given in TCRdb is NextSeq 500. Library preparation attached unique molecular identifiers to individual cDNA molecules for quantitative, reproducible TCR counting. From each blood RNA sample, both TCR alpha and TCR beta chains were sequenced. As for how the authors treated the data: A median of roughly 98,000 TCRs per sample was observed, with a range of roughly 23,224 to 750,000. V, J and CDR3 annotation of the TCR reads was carried out using the Decombinator software suite. To make PS versus PT1 abundance plots, every sample was subsampled to the same number of TCRs (28,000). TCRs were defined as expanded if absent before sensitization and observed at least eight times at the 2-week time point. The public reads were reanalyzed by TCRdb: fastp trimming at Q25, MiXCR alignment, in-frame beta chains only. Rows are combined by CDR3 protein, so each entry shows the most common genes and DNA. In this record, the V and J calls reflect TCRdb's handling and not the investigators' own analysis. In this sample the table shows approximately 72,000 distinct CDR3 sequences, approximately 10% of which occur a single time. Jointly, the top ten make up 1.4% of the sample.

The time point label of this sample denotes: patch test 3, about 24 weeks after DPC sensitization. In the paper's terms, the treatment or condition label means: therapeutic diphenylcyclopropenone sensitization with weekly scalp DPC. At every patch-test visit, the blood draw took place before the patch test was put on. To be eligible, patients had to be aged 18 to 70, diagnosed with alopecia and judged suitable for DPC therapy, while pregnant patients were excluded. Total RNA was isolated from unfractionated whole blood collected in Tempus Blood RNA tubes. This clonotype has ten or more counts. Its antigen has not been determined. The record has no base qualities; no much larger clone is one base away. The germline V gene sets CDR1 to KGHSH and CDR2 to LQKENI. The CDR3, from cysteine to phenylalanine, totals 12 residues. Only CDR3 DNA remains: 36 bases, in frame from the first base. V sheds 9 bases and J sheds 1 base, leaving 8 bases between their ends.

This chain is built from TRBV18 and TRBJ2-3; no D gene call is confident. The sequence was obtained from a woman aged 50 to 60 with alopecia areata. Some clones in this sample may be carry-over from other donors' samples. The sample was whole blood, taken in connection with sensitization to the hapten diphenylcyclopropenone (DPC). The DNA is as follows: TGTGCCAGTTATGCTGGCACAGATACGCAGTATTTT. It codes for CASYAGTDTQYF. The variable domain in full, with residues beyond the CDR3 obtained from the reference TRBV18 and TRBJ2-3 genes, is NAGVMQNPRHLVRRRGQEARLRCSPMKGHSHVYWYRQLPEEGLKFMVYLQKENIIDESGMPKERFSAEFPKEGPSILRIQQVVRGDSAAYFCASYAGTDTQYFGPGTRLTVL.